Listed below are T cell receptor beta chains from one sample, sequenced in a study of cytomegalovirus exposure and HLA in healthy donors. Method: immunoSEQ multiplex PCR; TCRdb's copy keeps in-frame clones and lacks some. This sample yields more than 130,000 clones, of which about three quarters are seen a single time; approximately 14% belongs to the top ten. The sample consisted of PBMCs. The receptors were gathered from a human donor in good health. CDR3s include the opening cysteine and the closing phenylalanine or tryptophan. Each record gives: clone size, J gene, V gene, D gene, CDR3 protein, CDR3 DNA. D genes are given only for firm matches. Clone size is stated in some rows and not others, as once, few, many or a class when expanded.

>.|TRBJ2-7|TRBV27|TRBD2
CASSSPRVAGGYEQYF
TGTGCCAGCAGTTCCCCCCGGGTAGCGGGAGGGTACGAGCAGTACTTC
>.|TRBJ1-1|TRBV6-1|.
CASSVGEVGTEAFF
TGTGCCAGCAGTGTTGGGGAGGTAGGCACTGAAGCTTTCTTT
>.|TRBJ1-3|TRBV9|TRBD1
CASSVRGGQLNSGNTIYF
TGTGCCAGCAGCGTAAGAGGGGGACAGTTAAACTCTGGAAACACCATATATTTT
>few|TRBJ2-3|TRBV4-2|TRBD2
CASSQDRSGGAADTQYF
TGTGCCAGCAGCCAAGACCGGAGCGGGGGGGCGGCAGATACGCAGTATTTT
>.|TRBJ2-5|TRBV5-3|TRBD2
CARSSGGTSGNGVQYF
TGTGCCAGAAGCTCCGGAGGGACTAGCGGGAACGGTGTTCAGTACTTC
>.|TRBJ2-3|TRBV5-6|.
CASSLGAATDTRYF
TGTGCCAGCAGCTTAGGCGCGGCGACAGATACGCGGTATTTT
>.|TRBJ1-2|TRBV27|TRBD1
CASSPRTWTGTWGYTF
TGTGCCAGCAGTCCCCGCACATGGACAGGGACGTGGGGCTACACCTTC
>.|TRBJ2-7|TRBV19|TRBD2
CASSSLAGVSYEQYF
TGTGCCAGTAGTAGCCTAGCGGGAGTCTCCTACGAGCAGTACTTC
>.|TRBJ2-2|TRBV10-1|TRBD2
CASSESGTSSGELFF
TGCGCCAGCAGTGAGTCCGGGACTAGCTCCGGGGAGCTGTTTTTT
>.|TRBJ2-7|TRBV6-6|TRBD1
CASSYEPWDSSYEQYF
TGTGCCAGCAGTTACGAGCCCTGGGACAGCTCCTACGAGCAGTACTTC
>.|TRBJ1-1|TRBV7-9|.
CASTFMGMNTEAFF
TGTGCCAGCACTTTCATGGGCATGAACACTGAAGCTTTCTTT
>.|TRBJ2-5|TRBV5-1|.
CASSLAAQRETQYF
TGCGCCAGCAGCTTGGCGGCCCAGCGAGAGACCCAGTACTTC
>.|TRBJ2-7|TRBV15|.
CATSSEKGFRSYEQYF
TGTGCCACCAGCAGTGAGAAGGGGTTTCGATCCTACGAGCAGTACTTC
>.|TRBJ2-1|TRBV6-6|TRBD2
CASSTRGDSYNEQFF
TGTGCCAGCAGTACGCGGGGGGACTCCTACAATGAGCAGTTCTTC
>.|TRBJ1-1|TRBV29-1|.
CVTAGDTEAFF
TGCGTTACGGCAGGGGACACTGAAGCTTTCTTT
>once|TRBJ2-4|TRBV5-1|.
CASSSDQPGANIQYF
TGCGCCAGCAGCTCCGACCAGCCTGGAGCAAACATTCAGTACTTC
>.|TRBJ1-1|TRBV19|.
CASSTVTEAFF
TGTGCCAGTAGCACAGTCACTGAAGCTTTCTTT
>.|TRBJ2-1|TRBV29-1|TRBD2
CSSNPGTSGNEQFF
TGCAGCTCGAACCCCGGGACTAGCGGCAATGAGCAGTTCTTC
>.|TRBJ2-7|TRBV10-2|.
CASARLGSDEQYF
TGCGCCAGCGCTAGACTAGGTAGCGACGAGCAGTACTTC
>once|TRBJ2-2|TRBV27|.
CASSYYGGELFF
TGTGCCAGCAGTTACTACGGCGGGGAGCTGTTTTTT
>few|TRBJ1-1|TRBV15|.
CATSRDRGANTEAFF
TGTGCCACCAGCAGAGATAGGGGCGCGAACACTGAAGCTTTCTTT
>.|TRBJ1-1|TRBV5-4|TRBD1
CASSLASGGTEAFF
TGTGCCAGCAGCTTGGCCTCAGGGGGGACTGAAGCTTTCTTT
>.|TRBJ2-1|TRBV7-9|.
CASSQRAGLEFF
TGTGCCAGCAGTCAGAGGGCGGGGCTCGAATTCTTC
>once|TRBJ1-6|TRBV27|TRBD1
CASSDRESYNSPLHF
TGTGCCAGCAGCGACAGGGAGTCCTATAATTCACCCCTCCACTTT
>few|TRBJ2-3|TRBV7-2|TRBD2
CASSLVSGEDTQYF
TGTGCCAGCAGCTTAGTTAGCGGGGAAGATACGCAGTATTTT
>few|TRBJ1-5|TRBV6-1|.
CASSEAGRVQPQHF
TGTGCCAGCAGTGAAGCAGGCAGGGTTCAGCCCCAGCATTTT
>few|TRBJ2-5|TRBV10-1|.
CASSDRGQETQYF
TGCGCCAGCAGTGATAGGGGCCAAGAGACCCAGTACTTC
>.|TRBJ1-2|TRBV5-4|.
CASSPGPPIGYTF
TGTGCCAGCAGTCCAGGGCCTCCTATCGGCTACACCTTC
>.|TRBJ2-7|TRBV2|.
CATGIQSGGSYEQYF
TGTGCCACGGGAATCCAGAGTGGCGGATCCTACGAGCAGTACTTC
>.|TRBJ2-7|TRBV7-2|.
CASSLVGASHEQYF
TGTGCCAGCAGCTTAGTCGGCGCTAGCCACGAGCAGTACTTC
>.|TRBJ2-7|TRBV2|.
CASSERSRGSYEQYF
TGTGCCAGCAGTGAACGGAGCAGGGGCTCCTACGAGCAGTACTTC
>few|TRBJ2-7|TRBV9|.
CASSVTDSYEQYF
TGTGCCAGCAGCGTGACAGATTCCTACGAGCAGTACTTC
>.|TRBJ2-7|TRBV7-6|.
CASSFAGSDEQYF
TGTGCCAGCAGCTTCGCAGGTTCTGACGAGCAGTACTTC
>.|TRBJ2-3|TRBV11-3|TRBD2
CASPCELAGGRNTQYF
TGTGCCAGCCCTTGTGAACTAGCGGGAGGACGAAATACGCAGTATTTT
>.|TRBJ2-7|TRBV5-6|TRBD1
CASSGRTGVHEQYF
TGTGCCAGCAGCGGGAGGACAGGGGTCCACGAGCAGTACTTC
>.|TRBJ2-5|TRBV5-1|TRBD1
CASSRYGDRGETQYF
TGCGCCAGCAGCAGATATGGAGACAGGGGGGAGACCCAGTACTTC